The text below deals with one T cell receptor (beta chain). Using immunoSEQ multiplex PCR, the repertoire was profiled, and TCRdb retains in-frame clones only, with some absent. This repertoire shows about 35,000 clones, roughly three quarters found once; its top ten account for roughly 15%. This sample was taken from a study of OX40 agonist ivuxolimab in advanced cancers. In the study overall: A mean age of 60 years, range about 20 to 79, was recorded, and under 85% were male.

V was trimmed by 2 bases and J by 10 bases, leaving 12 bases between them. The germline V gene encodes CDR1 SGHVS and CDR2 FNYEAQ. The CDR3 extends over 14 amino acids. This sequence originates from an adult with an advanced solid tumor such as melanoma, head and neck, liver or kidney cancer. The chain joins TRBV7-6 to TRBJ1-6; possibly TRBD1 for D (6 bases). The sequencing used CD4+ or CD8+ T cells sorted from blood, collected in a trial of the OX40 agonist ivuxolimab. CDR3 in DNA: TGTGCCAGCAGCTTATCAGGGGCCAACTCACCCCTCCACTTT. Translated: CASSLSGANSPLHF.